This TCR beta chain was found in a study of T cells in Graves' hyperthyroidism and ophthalmopathy. Template material for amplifying TCR beta CDR3 regions consisted of RNA transcripts. The HTBI primer set was used in a first-round RT-PCR of the TCR CDR3. TCRdb re-called the multiplex PCR reads with MiXCR, one entry per CDR3 protein. Of more than 550,000 distinct CDR3 sequences in the sample, 45% are singletons; the top ten hold approximately 6.8%. Study-level findings and limits: Most expanded thyroid clonotypes above 0.001 also appeared in blood. A model using 13 V-J features told ophthalmopathy apart from stable hyperthyroidism.

This clonotype was seen ten or more times. Its target is not known. The study based diagnoses on clinical symptoms, serum thyroxine and TRAb, thyroid ultrasound and orbital computed tomography. Sequenced sample: peripheral blood or thyroid tissue (not recorded which). The receptor comes from an adult man with Graves' disease, either hyperthyroidism or ophthalmopathy (not recorded which).

The CDR3 here is CASSYAGAANEKLFF. The CDR3 DNA reads TGTGCCAGCAGTTACGCGGGGGCCGCTAATGAAAAACTGTTTTTT. This rearrangement joins TRBV6-5 to TRBJ1-4; TRBD1 is a possible D gene (6 bases). Trimming shortened V by 2 bases and J by 3 bases, and 10 bases separated the two germline ends. Germline CDR1 and CDR2: MNHEY and SVGAGI. The CDR3 has 15 amino acids.